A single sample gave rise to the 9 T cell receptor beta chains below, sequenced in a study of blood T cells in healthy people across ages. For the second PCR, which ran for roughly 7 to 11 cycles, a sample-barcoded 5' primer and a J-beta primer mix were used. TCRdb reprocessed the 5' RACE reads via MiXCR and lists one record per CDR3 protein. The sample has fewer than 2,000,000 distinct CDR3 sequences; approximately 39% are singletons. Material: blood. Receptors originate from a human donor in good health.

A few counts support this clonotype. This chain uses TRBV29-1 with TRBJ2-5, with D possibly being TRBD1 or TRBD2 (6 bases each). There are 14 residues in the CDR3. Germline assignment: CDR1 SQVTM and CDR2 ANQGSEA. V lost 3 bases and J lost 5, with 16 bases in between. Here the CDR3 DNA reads TGCAGCGTTGATATCGGGGGCGCAGGGGAGACCCAGTACTTC. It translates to CSVDIGGAGETQYF.

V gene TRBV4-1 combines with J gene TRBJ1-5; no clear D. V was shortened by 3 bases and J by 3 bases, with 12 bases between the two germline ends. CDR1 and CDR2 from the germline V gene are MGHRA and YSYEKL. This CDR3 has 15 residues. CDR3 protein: CASSHPGRFNQPQHF. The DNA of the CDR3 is TGCGCCAGCAGCCACCCGGGCAGGTTCAATCAGCCCCAGCATTTT.

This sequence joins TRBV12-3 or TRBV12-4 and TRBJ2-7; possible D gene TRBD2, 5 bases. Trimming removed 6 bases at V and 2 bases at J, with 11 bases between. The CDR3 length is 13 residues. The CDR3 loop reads CASRPTGTYEQYF. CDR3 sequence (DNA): TGTGCCAGCAGACCGACGGGAACCTACGAGCAGTACTTC.

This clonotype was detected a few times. CDR3 nucleotides: TGTGCCAGCAGCTATAATTCTTTTTTTGGGGTGGAAGAGACCCAGTACTTC. Translated, it gives CASSYNSFFGVEETQYF. J is TRBJ2-5 and V is TRBV5-5; D call uncertain. Trimming pared 3 bases from V and 3 bases from J, leaving 21 bases between. This CDR3 spans 17 amino acids. The germline CDR1 and CDR2 sequences are SGHKS and YYEKEE (reference sequence).

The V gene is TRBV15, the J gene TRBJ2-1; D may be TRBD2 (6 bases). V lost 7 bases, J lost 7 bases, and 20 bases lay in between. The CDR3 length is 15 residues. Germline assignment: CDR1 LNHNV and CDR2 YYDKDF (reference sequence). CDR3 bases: TGTGCCACCAACGGGTTGGATAGGGCGGGAAATGAGCAGTTCTTC. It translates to CATNGLDRAGNEQFF.

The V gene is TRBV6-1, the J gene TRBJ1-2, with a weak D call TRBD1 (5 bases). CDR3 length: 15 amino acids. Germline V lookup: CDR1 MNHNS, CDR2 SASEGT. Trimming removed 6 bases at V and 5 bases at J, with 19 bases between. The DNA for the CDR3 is TGTGCCAGCAGACGCGCAGCGGCAGGGTCATATGGCTACACCTTC. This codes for CASRRAAAGSYGYTF.

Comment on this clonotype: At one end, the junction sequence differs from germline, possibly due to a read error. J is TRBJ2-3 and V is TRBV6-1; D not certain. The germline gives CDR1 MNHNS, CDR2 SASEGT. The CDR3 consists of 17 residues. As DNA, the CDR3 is TGTGCCAGTAGTGATTTCGGTTCCGGAACTCCCACAGATACGCAGTATTTT. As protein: CASSDFGSGTPTDTQYF.

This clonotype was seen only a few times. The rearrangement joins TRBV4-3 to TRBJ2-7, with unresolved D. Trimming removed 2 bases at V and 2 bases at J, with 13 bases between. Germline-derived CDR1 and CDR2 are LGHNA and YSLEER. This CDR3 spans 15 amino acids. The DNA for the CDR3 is TGCGCCAGCAGCCAATGGGGTATGGTCCCCTACGAGCAGTACTTC. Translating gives CASSQWGMVPYEQYF.

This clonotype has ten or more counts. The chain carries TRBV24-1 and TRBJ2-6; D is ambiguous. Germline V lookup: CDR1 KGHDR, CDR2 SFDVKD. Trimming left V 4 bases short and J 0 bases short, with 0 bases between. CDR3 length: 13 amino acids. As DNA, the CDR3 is TGTGCCACCAGTGACTCTGGGGCCAACGTCCTGACTTTC. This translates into CATSDSGANVLTF.